This TCR beta chain stems from a study of identical twins (dated by TCRdb to 2016 to 2018). Turning to the overall study: TCR alpha and beta repertoires from monozygotic twins, unrelated adults of various ages and cord blood were deep-sequenced to test whether fetal clonotypes persist. To rule out contamination, replicate twin experiments were performed at different times with different library preparation protocols.

Summary of the overall study and its limitations: Because the same donors could not be followed over many years, the conclusions relied on cross-sectional statistical analysis. Invariant T cells such as MAIT and iNKT could partly confound zero-insertion analyses, though diverse VJ usage argued against this for most clonotypes. In monozygotic twins, recombination models systematically underestimated out-of-frame TCR alpha sharing, but the models matched the sharing seen between unrelated individuals. Fewer insertions were carried by abundant cord blood beta clonotypes, a similar but weaker trend appeared in young adult naive repertoires, and no such trend appeared in memory repertoires. A weaker excess of twin sharing was found in beta out-of-frame sequences because the signal-to-noise ratio was lowered by fewer shared sequences. Compared with coincidental sharing between unrelated individuals, out-of-frame TCR alpha sequences shared between twins had an excess of sequences with low generation probability.

Every donor was a healthy Caucasian. Three pairs of female monozygotic twins, all aged about 18 to 30 years, were included in the twin cohort. RNA for TCR libraries was isolated from peripheral blood mononuclear cells. V is shortened by 2 bases, J by 9 bases, and the region joining them spans 14 bases. The germline V gene (reference sequence) specifies SSHAT as CDR1 and FNYEAQ as CDR2. The CDR3, from cysteine to phenylalanine, totals 14 residues. The CDR3 DNA has 42 bases and is translated from base 1. Concerning this clonotype itself: What this receptor recognizes is not known. Base qualities are not at hand, and no much larger clone is one base apart.

Libraries were constructed by 5' RACE. TCRdb records Illumina HiSeq 2000 as the sequencer. A universal primer binding site was introduced by template switching, and a unique molecular identifier was present in the final cDNA, enabling accurate counting of TCR cDNA molecules. Specific primers in the conserved constant-segment region were used to synthesize first-strand cDNA for TCR alpha and beta chains. Each cDNA library was double barcoded, with a SMART-Mk sample barcode plus Illumina barcodes, to control for contamination. TruSeq adapter sequences along with Illumina sample barcodes were introduced in two successive PCR steps. The TCR alpha and beta cDNA libraries were sequenced on the Illumina HiSeq platform using custom primers. For the original study's pipeline: Raw reads were processed with MiGEC to extract unique molecular identifiers, and MiXCR was used to determine CDR3 positions. For each individual, recombination models were inferred using an EM algorithm with the repgenHMM and IGoR tools. Shared clonotype analysis was performed with the tcR package in R, normalizing sharing by the product of cloneset sizes. To study raw recombination without the effects of thymic and clonal selection, out-of-frame nonproductive sequences were analyzed. TCRdb reran the public reads through fastp at Q25 and MiXCR, keeping productive beta chains. Rows with one shared CDR3 protein collapse into an entry with the most common genes and DNA. It is TCRdb's table, rather than the study itself, that gives the V and J calls and clone size. Recorded for this sample are hundreds of thousands of distinct CDR3 sequences; approximately 21% of them occurred a single time. The top ten hold around 4.4% of the sample.

This sample was shared with a second study, whose subject was T cells expressing NK-cell markers. The second investigation adds: In sorted CD3+CD56+NKG2C+, CD3+CD56+NKG2C- and CD3+CD56-NKG2C+ T-cell subsets from about 8 donors, TCR beta-chain repertoires were profiled. Among the eight sequenced donors, only one was HCMV-seronegative, while the other seven were HCMV-seropositive. In several experiments an anti-gammadeltaTCR antibody was added to restrict sorting to alphabetaTCR-expressing T cells. In several donors, the dominant CD3+CD56+NKG2C+ clonotypes were among the top 10 CD8+ clonotypes and accounted for roughly 1.0-8% of CD8+ T cells. Those dominant clonotypes were again the most abundant among CD3+CD56-NKG2C+ cells in a few donors, at about 28.3-60.1%. It remained unclear whether the expanded NKG2C-expressing T cell clones were specific for HCMV antigens. Randomly selected healthy volunteers, three men and five women, were used as the eight sequenced donors. To determine HCMV serostatus, a commercial ELISA kit was used to detect HCMV-specific IgG in serum. For a handful of donors, bulk peripheral blood T-cell repertoires were also sequenced from unsorted PBMC. MIGEC was used to demultiplex reads and group the reads by UMI, and MiTCR was used to assemble and quantify clonotypes. Only TCR cDNA sequences supported by at least two reads were kept to exclude erroneous sequences. Downstream repertoire analysis used the tcR package, and clonotypes were matched across fractions by CDR3 nucleotide sequence plus V segment. Antigen specificity was annotated against VDJdb with VDJmatch, allowing one amino acid substitution in CDR3.

The material sequenced was PBMCs. This receptor was identified in a woman between 18 and 29 years old in good health. The V and J genes are TRBV7-7 and TRBJ2-1, with the D call perhaps TRBD1 or TRBD2, each one matching 5 bases. The CDR3 sequence is CASSLRDRNSEQFF. The sequenced DNA is TGTGCCAGCAGCTTAAGGGACCGGAATAGTGAGCAGTTCTTC.